The following is a T cell receptor (beta chain) sequence with its context. TCRdb keeps only in-frame clones here, not all; method: immunoSEQ multiplex PCR. This sample has 50,000 to 55,000 clones, with over 90% found just once. The data are from a study of T cell changes during pregnancy in multiple sclerosis. This CDR3 is 14 amino acids long. V was clipped by 7 bases and J by 6 bases; unmatched bases: 6. Germline CDR1 MNHEY, CDR2 SVGAGI. The rearrangement uses TRBV6-5 and TRBJ1-6, with 7 positions matching TRBD1. This TCR was sampled from a female donor with multiple sclerosis, enrolled in a pregnancy study. Specimen: CD4+ T cells from peripheral blood mononuclear cells, collected in the third trimester of pregnancy. CDR3 nucleotides: TGTGCCAGCACTCACAGGGGTGGTAATTCACCCCTCCACTTT. The encoded protein is CASTHRGGNSPLHF.